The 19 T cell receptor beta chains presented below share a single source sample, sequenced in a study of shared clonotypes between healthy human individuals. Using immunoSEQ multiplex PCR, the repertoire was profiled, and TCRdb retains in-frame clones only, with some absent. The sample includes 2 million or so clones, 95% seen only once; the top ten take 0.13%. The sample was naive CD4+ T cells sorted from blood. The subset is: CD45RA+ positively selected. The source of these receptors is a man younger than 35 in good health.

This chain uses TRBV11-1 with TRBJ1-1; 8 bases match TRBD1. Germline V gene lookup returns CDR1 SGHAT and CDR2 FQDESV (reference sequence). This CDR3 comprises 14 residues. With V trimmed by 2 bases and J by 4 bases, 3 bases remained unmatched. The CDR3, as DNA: TGTGCCAGCAGCTTAACTACAGGGGGCACTGAAGCTTTCTTT. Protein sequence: CASSLTTGGTEAFF.

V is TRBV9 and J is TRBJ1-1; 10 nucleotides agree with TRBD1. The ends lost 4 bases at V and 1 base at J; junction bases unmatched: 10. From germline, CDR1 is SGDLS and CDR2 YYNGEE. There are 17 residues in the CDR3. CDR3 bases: TGTGCCAGCAGCCCAACCTGGGGACAGGGGTCGAACACTGAAGCTTTCTTT. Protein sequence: CASSPTWGQGSNTEAFF.

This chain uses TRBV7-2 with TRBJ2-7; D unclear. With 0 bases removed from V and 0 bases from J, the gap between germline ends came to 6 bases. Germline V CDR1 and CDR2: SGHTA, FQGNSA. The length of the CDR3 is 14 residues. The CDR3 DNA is TGTGCCAGCAGCTTAGCGCGAATCTCCTACGAGCAGTACTTC. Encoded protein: CASSLARISYEQYF.

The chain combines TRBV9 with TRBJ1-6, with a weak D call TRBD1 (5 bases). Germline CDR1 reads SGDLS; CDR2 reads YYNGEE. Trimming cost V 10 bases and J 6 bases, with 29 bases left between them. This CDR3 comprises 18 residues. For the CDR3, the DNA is TGTGCCTCAAGCCTGGGGCCGGACCCTACCCGGGGTAATTCACCCCTCCACTTT. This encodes CASSLGPDPTRGNSPLHF.

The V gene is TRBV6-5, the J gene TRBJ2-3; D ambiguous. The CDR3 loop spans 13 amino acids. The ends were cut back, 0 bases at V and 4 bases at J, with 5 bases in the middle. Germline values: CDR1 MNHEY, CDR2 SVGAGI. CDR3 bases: TGTGCCAGCAGTTACTCGATGTCAGATACGCAGTATTTT. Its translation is CASSYSMSDTQYF.

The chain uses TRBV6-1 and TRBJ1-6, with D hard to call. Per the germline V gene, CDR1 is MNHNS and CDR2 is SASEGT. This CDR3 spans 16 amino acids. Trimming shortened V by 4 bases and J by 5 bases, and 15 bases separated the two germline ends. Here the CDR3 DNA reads TGTGCCAGCAGTGCTCTTGACCTAGACGATAATTCACCCCTCCACTTT. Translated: CASSALDLDDNSPLHF.

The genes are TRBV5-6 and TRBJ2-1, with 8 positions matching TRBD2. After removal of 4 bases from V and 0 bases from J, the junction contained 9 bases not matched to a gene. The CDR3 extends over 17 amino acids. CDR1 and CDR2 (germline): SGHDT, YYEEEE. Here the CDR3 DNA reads TGTGCCAGCAGCCTCGCGACGGGAGGGGGCTCCTACAATGAGCAGTTCTTC. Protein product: CASSLATGGGSYNEQFF. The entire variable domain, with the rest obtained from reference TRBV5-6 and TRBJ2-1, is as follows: DAGVTQSPTHLIKTRGQQVTLRCSPKSGHDTVSWYQQALGQGPQFIFQYYEEEERQRGNFPDRFSGHQFPNYSSELNVNALLLGDSALYLCASSLATGGGSYNEQFFGPGTRLTVL.

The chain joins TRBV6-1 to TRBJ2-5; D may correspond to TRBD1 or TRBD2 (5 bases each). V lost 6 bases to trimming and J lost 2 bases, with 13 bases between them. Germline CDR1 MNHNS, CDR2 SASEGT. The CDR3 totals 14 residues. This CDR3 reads CASSPGRQQETQYF. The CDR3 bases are TGTGCCAGCAGCCCGGGACGGCAACAAGAGACCCAGTACTTC.

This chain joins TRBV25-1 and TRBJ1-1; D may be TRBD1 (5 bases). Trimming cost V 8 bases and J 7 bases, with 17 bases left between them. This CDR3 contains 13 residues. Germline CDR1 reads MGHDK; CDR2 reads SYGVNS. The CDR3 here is CASRATPGGEAFF. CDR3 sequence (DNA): TGTGCCAGCCGAGCAACCCCTGGGGGTGAAGCTTTCTTT.

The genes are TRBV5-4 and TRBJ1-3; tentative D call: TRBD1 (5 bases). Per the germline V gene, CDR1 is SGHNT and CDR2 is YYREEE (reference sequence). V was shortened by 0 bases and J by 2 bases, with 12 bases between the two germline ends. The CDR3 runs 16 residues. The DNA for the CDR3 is TGTGCCAGCAGCTTGGGTGGGGACGGGGCTGGAAACACCATATATTTT. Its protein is CASSLGGDGAGNTIYF.

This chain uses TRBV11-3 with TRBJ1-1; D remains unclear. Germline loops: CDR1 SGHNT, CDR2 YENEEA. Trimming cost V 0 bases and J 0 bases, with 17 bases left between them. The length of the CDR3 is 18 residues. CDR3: CASSLDQEGESVNTEAFF. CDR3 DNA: TGTGCCAGCAGCTTAGATCAGGAGGGAGAAAGCGTGAACACTGAAGCTTTCTTT. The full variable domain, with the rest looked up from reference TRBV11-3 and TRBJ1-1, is EAGVVQSPRYKIIEKKQPVAFWCNPISGHNTLYWYLQNLGQGPELLIRYENEEAVDDSQLPKDRFSAERLKGVDSTLKIQPAELGDSAVYLCASSLDQEGESVNTEAFFGQGTRLTVV.

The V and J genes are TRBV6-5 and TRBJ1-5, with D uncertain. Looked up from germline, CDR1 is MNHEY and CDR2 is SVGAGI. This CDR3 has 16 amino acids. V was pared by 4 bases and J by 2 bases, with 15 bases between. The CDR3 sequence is CASSFLENGGNQPQHF. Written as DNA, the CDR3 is TGTGCCAGCAGTTTCCTGGAAAACGGGGGCAATCAGCCCCAGCATTTT.

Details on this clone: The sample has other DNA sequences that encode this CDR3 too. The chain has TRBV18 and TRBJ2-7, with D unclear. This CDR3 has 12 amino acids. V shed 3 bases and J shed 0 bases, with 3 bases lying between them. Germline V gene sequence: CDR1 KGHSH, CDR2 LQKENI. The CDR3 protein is CASSPPSYEQYF. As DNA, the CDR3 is TGTGCCAGCTCACCCCCCTCCTACGAGCAGTACTTC.

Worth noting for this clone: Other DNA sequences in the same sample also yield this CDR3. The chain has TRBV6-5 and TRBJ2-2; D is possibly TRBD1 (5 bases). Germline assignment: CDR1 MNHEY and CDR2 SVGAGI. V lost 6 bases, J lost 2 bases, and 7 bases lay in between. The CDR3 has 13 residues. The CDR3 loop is CASRDSNTGELFF. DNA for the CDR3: TGTGCCAGCAGAGACAGCAACACCGGGGAGCTGTTTTTT.

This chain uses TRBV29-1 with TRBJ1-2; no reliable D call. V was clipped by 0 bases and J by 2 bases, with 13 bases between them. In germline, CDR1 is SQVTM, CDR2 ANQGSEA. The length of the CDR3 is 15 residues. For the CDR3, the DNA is TGCAGCGTTGAAGATCGGAGGGTTGGCAACTATGGCTACACCTTC. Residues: CSVEDRRVGNYGYTF.

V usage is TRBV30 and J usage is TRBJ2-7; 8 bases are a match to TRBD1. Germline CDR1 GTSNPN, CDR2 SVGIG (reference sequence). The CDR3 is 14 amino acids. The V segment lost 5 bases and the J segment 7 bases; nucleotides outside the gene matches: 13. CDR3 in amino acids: CAWVPRGPSGEQYF. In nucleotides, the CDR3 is TGTGCCTGGGTCCCCAGGGGGCCGTCGGGGGAGCAGTACTTC.

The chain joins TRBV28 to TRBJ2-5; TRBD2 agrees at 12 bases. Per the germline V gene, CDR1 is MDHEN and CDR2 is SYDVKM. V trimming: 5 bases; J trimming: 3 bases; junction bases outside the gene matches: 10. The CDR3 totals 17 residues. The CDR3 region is CASSPLPRTSGEETQYF. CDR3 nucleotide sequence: TGTGCCAGCAGTCCCCTTCCCCGGACTAGCGGGGAAGAGACCCAGTACTTC.

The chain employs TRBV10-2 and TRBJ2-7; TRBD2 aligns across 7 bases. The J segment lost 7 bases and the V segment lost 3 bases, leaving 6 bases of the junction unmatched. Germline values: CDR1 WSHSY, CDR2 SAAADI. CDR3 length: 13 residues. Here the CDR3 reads CASSEAGTGEQYF. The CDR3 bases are TGCGCCAGCAGTGAAGCGGGGACCGGGGAGCAGTACTTC.

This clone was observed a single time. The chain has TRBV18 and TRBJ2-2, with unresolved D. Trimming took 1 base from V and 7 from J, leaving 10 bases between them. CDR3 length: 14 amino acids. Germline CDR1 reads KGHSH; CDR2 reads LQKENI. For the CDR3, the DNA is TGTGCCAGCTCACCACAATCCGATGGCGGGGAGCTGTTTTTT. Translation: CASSPQSDGGELFF.